This TCR beta chain was profiled in a study of control samples from healthy donors and cancer patients. This CDR3 comprises 16 residues. Germline CDR1 is SGHRS and CDR2 is YFSETQ. The germline V and J ends were trimmed by 0 bases and 0 bases, with 7 bases remaining between them. Measured with immunoSEQ multiplex PCR; TCRdb has only the in-frame clones, and not every one. This sample has 120,000 to 150,000 clones, with roughly 92% found just once. The clonotype was recovered from a man aged 40-49 years in good health. Sequenced input: blood. The chain combines TRBV5-1 with TRBJ2-6; D may be TRBD2 (5 bases). The CDR3 DNA reads TGCGCCAGCAGCTTGGCCGGGGTCTCTGGGGCCAACGTCCTGACTTTC. This sequence encodes CASSLAGVSGANVLTF.